This is a list of T cell receptor beta chains from one sample in a study of T cells in Graves' hyperthyroidism and ophthalmopathy. MiXCR, applied by TCRdb to the multiplex PCR reads, yields one record per CDR3 protein. There are roughly 350,000 distinct CDR3 sequences in the sample; roughly 15% occur only once, and 15% to 20% lies in the top ten. Sequencing was performed on blood. The source is a young woman with Graves' ophthalmopathy. Each CDR3 is given with its conserved first and last residue. A D gene is named only where the DNA matches it firmly. The size entry gives once, few, many, or a class for an expanded clone.

TRBD1	TRBJ1-4	TRBV6-1	14	few	TGTGCCAGCACCTGGACAGGGAAGCGTGAAAAACTGTTTTTT	CASTWTGKREKLFF
NA	TRBJ2-2	TRBV27	13	many	TGTGCCAGCAGTTTATCAGTTTTCGGGGAGCTGTTTTTT	CASSLSVFGELFF
TRBD1	TRBJ1-2	TRBV9	14	few	TGTGCCAGCACCAGAGACAGGGTAGAGTTAGGCTACACCTTC	CASTRDRVELGYTF
TRBD1	TRBJ1-5	TRBV2	15	many	TGTGCCAGCAGTGAAGGGACAGGGGGCTTTGTGCCCCAGCATTTT	CASSEGTGGFVPQHF
NA	TRBJ1-2	TRBV5-6	14	few	TGTGCCAGCAGCTTGGGGAGGCCCGGAAATGGCTACACCTTC	CASSLGRPGNGYTF
NA	TRBJ2-7	TRBV20-1	11	many	TGCAGTGCTAGACTGATGGACGAGCAGTACTTC	CSARLMDEQYF
NA	TRBJ1-2	TRBV14	15	few	TGTGCCAGCAGCCAACTCCCGTTAACAAACTATGGCTACACCTTC	CASSQLPLTNYGYTF
NA	TRBJ2-6	TRBV28	16	many	TGTGCCAGCGTATCCGCCGGGTTCTCTGGGGCCAACGTCCTGACTTTC	CASVSAGFSGANVLTF
NA	TRBJ1-1	TRBV5-1	16	many	TGCGCCAGCAGCTCTGGATTGCTCGGTTATGACGCTGAAGCTTTCTTT	CASSSGLLGYDAEAFF
NA	TRBJ1-5	TRBV19	13	few	TGTGCCAGCGCCCCTAGTCGCAATCAGCCCCAGCATTTT	CASAPSRNQPQHF